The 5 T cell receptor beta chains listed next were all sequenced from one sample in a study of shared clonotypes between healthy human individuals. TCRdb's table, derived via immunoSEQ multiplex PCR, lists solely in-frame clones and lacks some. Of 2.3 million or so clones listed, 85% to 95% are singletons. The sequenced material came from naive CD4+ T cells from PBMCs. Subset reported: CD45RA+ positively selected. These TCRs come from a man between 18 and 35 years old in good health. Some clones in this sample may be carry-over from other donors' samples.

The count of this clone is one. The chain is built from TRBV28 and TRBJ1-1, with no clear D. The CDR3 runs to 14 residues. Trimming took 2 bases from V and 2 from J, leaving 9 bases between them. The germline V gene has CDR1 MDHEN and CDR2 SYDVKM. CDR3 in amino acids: CASSLASFNTEAFF. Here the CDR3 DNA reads TGTGCCAGCAGTTTAGCTTCCTTTAACACTGAAGCTTTCTTT.

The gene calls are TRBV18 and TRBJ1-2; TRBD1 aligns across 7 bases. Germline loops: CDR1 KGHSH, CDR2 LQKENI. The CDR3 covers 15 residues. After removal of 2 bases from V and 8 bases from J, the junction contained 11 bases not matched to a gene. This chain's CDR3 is CASSPNQGGLQGYTF. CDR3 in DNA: TGTGCCAGCTCACCAAACCAGGGGGGACTTCAAGGCTACACCTTC.

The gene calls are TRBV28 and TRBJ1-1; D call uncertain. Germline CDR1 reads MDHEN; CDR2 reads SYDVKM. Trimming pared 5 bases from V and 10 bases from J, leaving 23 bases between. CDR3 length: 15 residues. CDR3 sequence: CASSLRGFWSQSAFF. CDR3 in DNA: TGTGCCAGCAGTCTCCGCGGATTTTGGAGTCAATCAGCTTTCTTT.

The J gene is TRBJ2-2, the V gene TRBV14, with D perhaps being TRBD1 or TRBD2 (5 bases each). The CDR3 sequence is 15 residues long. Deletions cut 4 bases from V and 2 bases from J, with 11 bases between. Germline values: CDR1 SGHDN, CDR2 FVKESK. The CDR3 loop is CASSPRGRNTGELFF. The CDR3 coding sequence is TGTGCCAGCAGCCCGAGGGGACGTAACACCGGGGAGCTGTTTTTT.

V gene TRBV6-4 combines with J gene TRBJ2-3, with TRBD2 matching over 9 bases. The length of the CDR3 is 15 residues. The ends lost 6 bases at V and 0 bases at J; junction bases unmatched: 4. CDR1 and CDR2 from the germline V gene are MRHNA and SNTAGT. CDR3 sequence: CASRTSGYSTDTQYF. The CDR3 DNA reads TGTGCCAGCAGGACTAGCGGCTATAGCACAGATACGCAGTATTTT.